These 4 T cell receptor beta chains were sequenced from one sample in a study of Ad26.COV2.S vaccination and SARS-CoV-2 variants. Profiling relied on immunoSEQ multiplex PCR, and the TCRdb table lists in-frame clones only, not all of them. The table shows 400,000 to 500,000 clones, with roughly 90% occurring only once. Treatment of the sample: roughly 18 received Ad26.COV2.S at low or high dose, single or two shots; 5 received placebo; per-sample allocation not given. Day 63 after the first vaccine or placebo injection was the time point for sampling. This sample comprised peripheral blood, obtained in a trial of Ad26.COV2.S vaccine versus placebo. These receptors were taken from a person aged 18-60 years who received the Ad26.COV2.S COVID-19 vaccine or a placebo.

Here the CDR3 reads CASSLAMGENIQYF. In DNA form, the CDR3 reads TGTGCCAGCAGCTTAGCGATGGGAGAAAACATTCAGTACTTC. J is TRBJ2-4 and V is TRBV7-2; D possibly corresponds to TRBD2 (5 bases). CDR1 and CDR2 from the germline V gene are SGHTA and FQGNSA. The V gene lost 0 bases and the J gene lost 5 bases, with 8 bases spanning the gap. The CDR3 is made up of 14 amino acids.

The V gene is TRBV5-1, the J gene TRBJ2-3; D may be TRBD2 (6 bases). The V end lost 7 bases, the J end lost 4 bases, and 19 bases lay between the germline ends. This CDR3 comprises 15 residues. Germline assignment: CDR1 SGHRS and CDR2 YFSETQ. In DNA, the CDR3 is TGCGCCAGCTCAGGACGGGGAGGTTTGGCAGATACGCAGTATTTT. Protein sequence: CASSGRGGLADTQYF.

CDR3 coding DNA: TGTGCCAGCAGAACAAAGTGGGGGGGCCAATCACCCCTCCACTTT. The encoded protein is CASRTKWGGQSPLHF. The chain recombines TRBV28 with TRBJ1-6; possibly TRBD1 for D (6 bases). This CDR3 region has 15 residues. V was pared by 6 bases and J by 10 bases, with 19 bases between. CDR1 is MDHEN and CDR2 is SYDVKM in the germline V gene. Full variable domain (remainder filled in from reference TRBV28 and TRBJ1-6): DVKVTQSSRYLVKRTGEKVFLECVQDMDHENMFWYRQDPGLGLRLIYFSYDVKMKEKGDIPEGYSVSREKKERFSLILESASTNQTSMYLCASRTKWGGQSPLHFGNGTRLTVT.

This chain connects TRBV28 to TRBJ1-2, with TRBD1 matching 8 bases. The germline CDR1 and CDR2 sequences are MDHEN and SYDVKM. J lost 3 bases, V lost 6 bases, and 3 bases had no gene match. This CDR3 has 13 amino acids. The CDR3 DNA reads as TGTGCCAGCAGGGAGACAGGGGACTATGGCTACACCTTC. It is translated as CASRETGDYGYTF.